This T cell receptor (beta chain) was sequenced for a study of T cell responses to AZD1222 COVID-19 vaccine. On the study more broadly: Researchers grouped second doses given at about 4 or about 12 weeks into one pool. General study points: Reportedly, nearly half of unique spike TCRs recognized epitopes outside B.1.351/B.1.1.7 mutations. Repertoire sampling occurred only after the peak T cell response.

CDR1 SGHRS and CDR2 YFSETQ come from the germline V gene. The CDR3 sequence is 14 residues long. V trimming: 4 bases; J trimming: 8 bases; junction bases outside the gene matches: 8. Note on this clone: The antigen is not known.

Profiled with immunoSEQ multiplex PCR; TCRdb holds only in-frame clones, not every one. The profile covers around 180,000 clones, with around 92% appearing a single time and 10% taken by the ten largest. The chain recombines TRBV5-1 with TRBJ1-2, with 10 positions matching TRBD1. The material was peripheral blood, obtained on day 0 of AZD1222 vaccination. The source of this sequence is an adult in good health. The CDR3 here is CASSITGTGDGYTF. CDR3 DNA sequence: TGCGCCAGCAGCATTACCGGGACAGGGGACGGCTACACCTTC.